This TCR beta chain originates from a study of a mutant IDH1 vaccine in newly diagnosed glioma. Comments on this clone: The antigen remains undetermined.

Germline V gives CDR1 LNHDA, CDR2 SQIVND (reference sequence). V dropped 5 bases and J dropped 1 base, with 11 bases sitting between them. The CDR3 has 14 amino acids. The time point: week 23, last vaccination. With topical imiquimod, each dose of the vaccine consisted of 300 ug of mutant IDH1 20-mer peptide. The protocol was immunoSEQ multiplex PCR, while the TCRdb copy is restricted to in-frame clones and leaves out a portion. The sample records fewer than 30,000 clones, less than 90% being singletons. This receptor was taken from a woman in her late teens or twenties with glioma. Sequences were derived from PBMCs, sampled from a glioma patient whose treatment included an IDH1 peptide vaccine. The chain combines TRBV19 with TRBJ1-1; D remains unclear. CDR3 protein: CASSPKGGNTEAFF. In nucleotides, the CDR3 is TGTGCCAGTAGTCCGAAGGGTGGGAACACTGAAGCTTTCTTT. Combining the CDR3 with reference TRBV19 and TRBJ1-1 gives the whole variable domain DGGITQSPKYLFRKEGQNVTLSCEQNLNHDAMYWYRQDPGQGLRLIYYSQIVNDFQKGDIAEGYSVSREKKESFPLTVTSAQKNPTAFYLCASSPKGGNTEAFFGQGTRLTVV.